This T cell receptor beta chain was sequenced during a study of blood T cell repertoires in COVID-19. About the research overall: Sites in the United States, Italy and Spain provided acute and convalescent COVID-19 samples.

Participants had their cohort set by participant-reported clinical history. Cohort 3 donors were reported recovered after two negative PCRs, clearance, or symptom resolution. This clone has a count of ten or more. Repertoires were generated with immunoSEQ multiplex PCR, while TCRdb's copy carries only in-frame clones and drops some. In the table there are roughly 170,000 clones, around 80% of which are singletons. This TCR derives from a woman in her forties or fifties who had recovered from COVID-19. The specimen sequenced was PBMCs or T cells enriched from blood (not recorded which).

CDR3 coding DNA: TGTGCCAGCAGTGAGACTAGCGGGACCCCGAAGCAGTACTTC. Translation gives CASSETSGTPKQYF. This chain links TRBV6-1 with TRBJ2-7; TRBD2 matches 11 bases. CDR1 is MNHNS, CDR2 SASEGT, per germline. V dropped 3 bases and J dropped 8; count of bases not matched to a gene: 6. This CDR3 contains 14 residues.